This T cell receptor beta chain was observed in a study of monozygotic twins with inflammatory bowel disease. The CDR3 loop spans 12 amino acids. TCRdb reprocessed the 5' RACE reads; each CDR3 protein has one entry and no DNA is given. This repertoire includes around 370,000 distinct CDR3 sequences. V gene TRBV12-3 or TRBV12-4 combines with J gene TRBJ1-2; TCRdb's D gene call, TRBD1, goes unchecked for lack of DNA. This TCR was sampled from a human donor with ulcerative colitis or Crohn's disease, or a healthy co-twin of an affected twin (not recorded which). Sequencing was done on a sample of blood. CDR3 sequence: CASSWDSVLYTF.